These 14 T cell receptor beta chains share one sample of origin, sequenced in a study of T-cell memory formation after mild COVID-19. In TCRdb, the 5' RACE reads were re-called with MiXCR into one record per CDR3 protein. The sample lists approximately 46,000 distinct CDR3 sequences; 12% were seen once. The sequenced sample was PBMCs or a T cell subset sorted from them (not recorded which). The receptor set was obtained from a man aged 18 to 30 who had mild COVID-19 (a few samples of this study predate the infection). Cell type and time point are not known.

This chain uses TRBV4-1 with TRBJ1-5; D is unclear. Deletions cut 0 bases from V and 5 bases from J, with 11 bases between. The CDR3 has 15 amino acids. The germline CDR1 and CDR2 sequences are MGHRA and YSYEKL. The CDR3 DNA reads TGCGCCAGCAGCCAAGATGTTACACAAGATCAGCCCCAGCATTTT. Its translation: CASSQDVTQDQPQHF.

A few counts support this clonotype. The V gene is TRBV9, the J gene TRBJ1-1, with 8 bases matching TRBD1. J lost 5 bases, V lost 0 bases, and 6 bases had no gene match. The CDR3 is 15 amino acids. CDR1 is SGDLS, CDR2 YYNGEE, per germline. The CDR3 region is CASSVAGGYQTEAFF. CDR3 nucleotide sequence: TGTGCCAGCAGCGTAGCAGGGGGCTACCAGACTGAAGCTTTCTTT.

The chain is built from TRBV24-1 and TRBJ1-2, with TRBD1 as a possible D gene (5 bases). The germline gives CDR1 KGHDR, CDR2 SFDVKD. The CDR3 is made up of 13 amino acids. Trimming took off 9 bases at V and 6 bases at J, with 16 bases between the two ends. CDR3 sequence (DNA): TGTGCCACCCAGGCGAGGGGTGTGAATGGCTACACCTTC. Protein sequence: CATQARGVNGYTF.

J is TRBJ2-1 and V is TRBV11-2; 8 bases map to TRBD2. The CDR3 runs to 16 residues. Unmatched junction bases numbered 9, after V lost 3 bases and J lost 5 bases. The germline CDR1 and CDR2 sequences are SGHAT and FQNNGV. As DNA, the CDR3 is TGTGCCAGCAGCTTTTCATCGGCGGGGGGCCACAATGAGCAGTTCTTC. Translation: CASSFSSAGGHNEQFF.

V usage is TRBV15 and J usage is TRBJ2-1, with a possible D match to TRBD1 (6 bases). CDR3 length equals 16 residues. Germline loops: CDR1 LNHNV, CDR2 YYDKDF (reference sequence). V was clipped by 0 bases and J by 10 bases, with 19 bases between them. CDR3: CATSRETGHGPLEQFF. As DNA, the CDR3 is TGTGCCACCAGCAGAGAAACGGGACACGGACCTCTGGAGCAGTTCTTC.

This clonotype appeared many times. This sequence joins TRBV7-2 and TRBJ2-2; D ambiguous. CDR3 size: 15 residues. V shed 1 base and J shed 2 bases, with 8 bases lying between them. The germline CDR1 and CDR2 sequences are SGHTA and FQGNSA. CDR3 nucleotide sequence: TGTGCCAGCAGCTTAGGAGCGTCCAACACCGGGGAGCTGTTTTTT. Translation: CASSLGASNTGELFF.

V is TRBV2 and J is TRBJ1-5; TRBD1 aligns across 7 bases. The germline V gene has CDR1 SNHLY and CDR2 FYNNEI. The CDR3 is 14 residues long. Trimming took 8 bases from V and 0 from J; bases not matched to a gene: 4. The CDR3 nucleotides are TGTGCCAGCGGTGGACAGGATAGCAATCAGCCCCAGCATTTT. It translates to CASGGQDSNQPQHF.

The chain has TRBV7-2 and TRBJ2-1; a weak D match, TRBD2 (6 bases). V was pared by 4 bases and J by 0 bases, with 10 bases between. Germline V gives CDR1 SGHTA, CDR2 FQGNSA. This CDR3 spans 15 amino acids. CDR3 DNA sequence: TGTGCCAGCAGCTCCGTGCGGGGCTCCTACAATGAGCAGTTCTTC. The encoded protein is CASSSVRGSYNEQFF.

This clonotype was recorded a few times. CDR3 sequence: CASTQGLDRPQYF. CDR3 coding DNA: TGCGCCAGCACACAGGGCCTCGATCGGCCCCAGTACTTC. V and J are TRBV10-2 and TRBJ2-5, with a tentative D call TRBD1 (6 bases). CDR3 length: 13 amino acids. V gave up 7 bases and J gave up 9 bases, with 18 bases separating them. Looked up from germline, CDR1 is WSHSY and CDR2 is SAAADI.

The CDR3: CASSLGPLNYGYTF. CDR3 DNA: TGTGCCAGCAGCTTGGGACCGCTTAACTATGGCTACACCTTC. The chain employs TRBV5-6 and TRBJ1-2; D call uncertain. CDR1 is SGHDT, CDR2 YYEEEE, per germline. Trimming removed 0 bases at V and 1 base at J, with 7 bases between. The CDR3 covers 14 residues.

This rearrangement joins TRBV7-3 to TRBJ1-2, with a tentative D call TRBD1 (6 bases). The V and J ends lost 5 bases and 4 bases respectively, with 11 bases between them. Germline CDR1 is SGHTA and CDR2 is FQGTGA. The CDR3 extends over 13 amino acids. In nucleotides, the CDR3 is TGTGCCAGCAGCCTCAAAGGGGGCTATGGCTACACCTTC. Translated, it gives CASSLKGGYGYTF.

In this sample, this clonotype turned up a few times. V gene TRBV12-3 or TRBV12-4 combines with J gene TRBJ1-1; D possibly corresponds to TRBD1 (5 bases). The CDR3 is 14 residues long. Trimming left V 6 bases short and J 0 bases short, with 11 bases between. The CDR3 nucleotides read TGTGCCAGCAGCCCAGAGACAGTGAACACTGAAGCTTTCTTT. Translation: CASSPETVNTEAFF.

The chain recombines TRBV5-1 with TRBJ1-6; no clear D. CDR3 size: 16 residues. CDR1 SGHRS and CDR2 YFSETQ come from the germline V gene. Trimming stripped 0 bases from V and 7 bases from J, with 14 bases between. CDR3 DNA sequence: TGCGCCAGCAGCTTGGCCGGCAGGAGTATCAATTCACCCCTCCACTTT. This codes for CASSLAGRSINSPLHF.

The V and J genes are TRBV5-4 and TRBJ2-5; TRBD2 matches 7 bases. The length of the CDR3 is 14 residues. Germline lookup yields CDR1 SGHNT and CDR2 YYREEE (reference sequence). V lost 0 bases, J lost 10 bases, and 9 bases stayed unmatched. CDR3 in DNA: TGTGCCAGCAGCTTGGCCGGGACTACCGGATACCAGTACTTC. Translating it yields CASSLAGTTGYQYF.